This T cell receptor (beta chain) was captured in a study of lymphopenia after photon versus proton radiotherapy. The study, taken as a whole, reports: Authors raise, but do not show, better survival with proton therapy. Under photons, naive T cells and diversity fell while effector/memory populations rose. After lymphocyte nadir, photon-treated repertoires showed oligoclonal expansion, especially CD8+ Temra.

With respect to this clone: Its antigen is as yet unknown.

The V segment lost 2 bases and the J segment 2 bases; nucleotides outside the gene matches: 7. The CDR3 has 16 amino acids. In germline, CDR1 is MGHRA, CDR2 YSYEKL. Measured with immunoSEQ multiplex PCR; TCRdb has only the in-frame clones, and not every one. The sample includes about 26,000 clones, over 80% of them seen just once. The source material was peripheral blood, sampled from a patient treated with photon-based radiotherapy. The chain carries TRBV4-1 and TRBJ1-1; 8 positions agree with TRBD1. The source of this sequence is a woman aged 45-59 years with pancreatic cancer. The CDR3 reads CASSQKTGQGNTEAFF. The CDR3, as DNA: TGCGCCAGCAGCCAAAAGACTGGACAGGGCAACACTGAAGCTTTCTTT.